Listed here are 7 T cell receptor beta chains from one sample, sequenced in a study of T cells in localized non-small cell lung cancer. Profiled with immunoSEQ multiplex PCR; TCRdb holds only in-frame clones, not every one. This table holds 75,000 to 80,000 clones, approximately 90% found once. The sample was peripheral blood, taken before any cancer treatment. These receptor sequences come from a woman aged 35 to 75 with stage I squamous cell lung carcinoma.

Worth noting for this clone: A clone one base away is much larger, so this may be a read error. The chain has TRBV9 and TRBJ1-5; 10 nucleotides align to TRBD1. Unmatched junction bases numbered 1, after V lost 3 bases and J lost 7 bases. This CDR3 has 13 amino acids. Germline V gene sequence: CDR1 SGDLS, CDR2 YYNGEE. The CDR3 DNA is TGTGCCAGCAGCGGGACAGGGGGACAGCCCCAGCATTTT. It translates to CASSGTGGQPQHF.

Worth noting for this clone: One junction end does not reproduce the germline sequence, and a read error may be involved. The rearrangement joins TRBV2 to TRBJ1-1, with TRBD1 matching 7 bases. The V gene's germline CDR1 is SNHLY and CDR2 FYNNEI. CDR3 length equals 12 residues. This CDR3 is CAGRGANTEAFF. DNA for the CDR3: TGTGCCGGCAGGGGGGCGAACACTGAAGCTTTCTTT.

This chain links TRBV28 with TRBJ1-3, with a weak D call TRBD1 (6 bases). From germline, CDR1 is MDHEN and CDR2 SYDVKM. The CDR3 covers 16 residues. Trimming stripped 1 base from V and 4 bases from J, with 14 bases between. Here the CDR3 reads CASSLYGGPPGNTIYF. In nucleotides, the CDR3 is TGTGCCAGCAGTTTATATGGGGGCCCGCCGGGAAACACCATATATTTT. Variable domain in full (rest from reference TRBV28 and TRBJ1-3): DVKVTQSSRYLVKRTGEKVFLECVQDMDHENMFWYRQDPGLGLRLIYFSYDVKMKEKGDIPEGYSVSREKKERFSLILESASTNQTSMYLCASSLYGGPPGNTIYFGEGSWLTVV.

The CDR3 coding sequence is TGTGCCAGCAGCTTAGCGGGGGACAGGGCCTACGAGCAGTACTTC. Its translation: CASSLAGDRAYEQYF. V usage is TRBV7-2 and J usage is TRBJ2-7; TRBD1 matches 9 bases. The CDR3 has 15 residues. The junction had 2 bases not matched to a gene; V was cut back by 0 bases and J by 2 bases. Germline V gene sequence: CDR1 SGHTA, CDR2 FQGNSA.

This rearrangement joins TRBV9 to TRBJ2-5; D is ambiguous. Germline values: CDR1 SGDLS, CDR2 YYNGEE. CDR3 length: 14 residues. V lost 0 bases to trimming and J lost 5 bases, with 11 bases between them. In DNA form, the CDR3 reads TGTGCCAGCAGCGTAGTTTCTTCGTGGGAGACCCAGTACTTC. This gives the protein CASSVVSSWETQYF.

The chain is built from TRBV6-5 and TRBJ1-2; the D is unclear. V was trimmed by 6 bases and J by 4 bases, leaving 12 bases between them. The CDR3 consists of 13 residues. CDR1 and CDR2 (germline): MNHEY, SVGAGI. CDR3 sequence reads: CASRKDGTYGYTF. The CDR3 DNA sequence: TGTGCCAGCAGAAAGGACGGAACCTATGGCTACACCTTC.

V usage is TRBV20-1 and J usage is TRBJ2-7, with TRBD2 as a possible D gene (5 bases). CDR3 length equals 11 residues. V gave up 4 bases and J gave up 3 bases, with 7 bases separating them. Germline-derived CDR1 and CDR2 are DFQATT and SNEGSKA (reference sequence). CDR3 sequence (DNA): TGCAGTGCTACGGGATTCTACGAGCAGTACTTC. Translating it yields CSATGFYEQYF.